These 28 T cell receptor beta chains originate from one sample sequenced in a study of blood T cell repertoires in COVID-19. Sequencing was performed with immunoSEQ multiplex PCR; in TCRdb, only in-frame clones are kept and a portion is missing. The table has roughly 230,000 clones, 85% to 95% seen once; the top ten hold around 0.9%. Source material: peripheral blood. The receptors here all came from a young man with COVID-19, enrolled during active disease.

The chain joins TRBV19 to TRBJ2-1, with D possibly TRBD1 on 5 matching bases. The CDR3 totals 15 residues. Germline V lookup: CDR1 LNHDA, CDR2 SQIVND (reference sequence). With 5 bases removed from V and 0 bases from J, the gap between germline ends came to 11 bases. Here the CDR3 DNA reads TGTGCCAGTAGTGCAACAGGAAGCTCCTACAATGAGCAGTTCTTC. Translated, it gives CASSATGSSYNEQFF.

The V and J genes are TRBV19 and TRBJ1-6, with TRBD1 as a possible D gene (5 bases). Germline CDR1 reads LNHDA; CDR2 reads SQIVND (reference sequence). V was trimmed by 3 bases and J by 5 bases, leaving 8 bases between them. The CDR3 covers 14 residues. The CDR3 DNA reads as TGTGCCAGTAGTATGCGACAGAATAATTCACCCCTCCACTTT. This encodes CASSMRQNNSPLHF.

The chain links TRBV6-5 to TRBJ1-3; D possibly corresponds to TRBD1 (5 bases). The CDR3 length is 14 residues. The V end was cut by 11 bases, the J end by 4 bases, with 18 bases between. The germline V gene encodes CDR1 MNHEY and CDR2 SVGAGI. CDR3 in DNA: TGTGCCGCGGGGCCAGGTACCTCAGGAAACACCATATATTTT. Translated: CAAGPGTSGNTIYF.

V is TRBV27 and J is TRBJ1-4, with TRBD1 matching 8 bases. Germline trimming cut 5 bases from V and 6 bases from J; bases unmatched to any gene: 5. Germline V gene data show CDR1 as MNHEY and CDR2 as SMNVEV (reference sequence). This CDR3 is 14 amino acids long. In DNA form, the CDR3 reads TGTGCCAGCAGTGGCCCGACAGGGGATGAAAAACTGTTTTTT. Residues: CASSGPTGDEKLFF.

For the CDR3, the DNA is TGTGCCAGCAGGACAGGAGGCGGCCAGCCCCAGCATTTT. Amino acid sequence: CASRTGGGQPQHF. The chain carries TRBV2 and TRBJ1-5; TRBD1 might be the D (6 bases). The V gene's germline CDR1 is SNHLY and CDR2 FYNNEI. Between the trimmed V and J ends, which lost 6 bases and 7 bases, there was a span of 13 bases. This CDR3 spans 13 amino acids.

The V call is TRBV5-1, the J call TRBJ2-2; a possible D gene is TRBD1 (6 bases). The CDR3 is made up of 15 amino acids. V lost 4 bases and J lost 4, with 14 bases in between. CDR1 is SGHRS and CDR2 is YFSETQ in the germline V gene. CDR3 sequence (DNA): TGCGCCAGCAGCCTCCCAGGGGCCGGCACCGGGGAGCTGTTTTTT. Residues: CASSLPGAGTGELFF.

This rearrangement joins TRBV2 to TRBJ1-3; TRBD1 matches 7 bases. J gave up 0 bases and V 2 bases, and 1 base lay outside the gene matches. The germline gives CDR1 SNHLY, CDR2 FYNNEI. The CDR3 is 15 residues long. The CDR3 nucleotides read TGTGCCAGCAGTGAACAGGGGGTCTCTGGAAACACCATATATTTT. It yields the protein CASSEQGVSGNTIYF. Complete variable domain (other parts from reference TRBV2 and TRBJ1-3): EPEVTQTPSHQVTQMGQEVILRCVPISNHLYFYWYRQILGQKVEFLVSFYNNEISEKSEIFDDQFSVERPDGSNFTLKIRSTKLEDSAMYFCASSEQGVSGNTIYFGEGSWLTVV.

The chain joins TRBV5-1 to TRBJ1-6; D gene unclear. This CDR3 is 15 amino acids long. Deletions cut 4 bases from V and 7 bases from J, with 15 bases between. Germline V gives CDR1 SGHRS, CDR2 YFSETQ. CDR3 residues: CASSPDGKGNSPLHF. CDR3 nucleotides: TGCGCCAGCAGCCCGGACGGGAAAGGGAATTCACCCCTCCACTTT.

The V call is TRBV7-7, the J call TRBJ2-7, with D possibly matching TRBD1 (6 bases). V lost 6 bases to trimming and J lost 4 bases, with 13 bases between them. The CDR3 has 13 amino acids. The germline V gene encodes CDR1 SSHAT and CDR2 FNYEAQ (reference sequence). The CDR3 region is CASSPRQGYEQYF. The CDR3 nucleotides are TGTGCCAGCAGTCCCAGGCAGGGGTACGAGCAGTACTTC.

This rearrangement joins TRBV25-1 to TRBJ2-7; maybe TRBD1 (5 bases). The length of the CDR3 is 12 residues. Germline CDR1 and CDR2: MGHDK and SYGVNS. Trimming took off 4 bases at V and 2 bases at J, with 6 bases between the two ends. This CDR3 is CASSGGPYEQYF. CDR3 nucleotide sequence: TGTGCCAGCAGTGGGGGCCCCTACGAGCAGTACTTC.

This rearrangement joins TRBV5-1 to TRBJ2-1; 11 bases agree with TRBD1. The CDR3 has 16 residues. Germline CDR1 reads SGHRS; CDR2 reads YFSETQ. J was trimmed by 10 bases and V by 4 bases; bases with no gene match: 13. CDR3 coding DNA: TGCGCCAGCAGCCGGGGTGGGGACAGGGGGTATTACGAGCAGTTCTTC. Translated, it gives CASSRGGDRGYYEQFF.

The chain uses TRBV4-1 and TRBJ2-7, with 8 bases that match TRBD1. Germline lookup yields CDR1 MGHRA and CDR2 YSYEKL. The trim removed 3 bases at V and 1 base at J, leaving 17 bases unmatched. CDR3 length equals 19 residues. Written as DNA, the CDR3 is TGCGCCAGCAGCCAGAGACAGGGGACGACAAAAGACAGATCCTACGAGCAGTACTTC. The encoded protein is CASSQRQGTTKDRSYEQYF.

This chain connects TRBV12-3 or TRBV12-4 to TRBJ2-1; 7 bases line up with TRBD1. The CDR3 covers 13 residues. V lost 6 bases and J lost 16; bases outside the gene matches: 15. The CDR3 sequence is CASSPASPRGQFF. CDR3 bases: TGTGCCAGCAGCCCCGCATCCCCTAGGGGGCAATTCTTC.

The V gene is TRBV6-5, the J gene TRBJ1-2; tentative D call: TRBD1 (6 bases). The germline V gene encodes CDR1 MNHEY and CDR2 SVGAGI. The CDR3 consists of 14 residues. The V gene lost 0 bases and the J gene lost 2 bases, with 7 bases spanning the gap. Here the CDR3 reads CASSYSQGNYGYTF. The CDR3 DNA sequence: TGTGCCAGCAGTTACTCGCAGGGGAACTATGGCTACACCTTC.

V gene TRBV4-1 combines with J gene TRBJ1-2, with D maybe TRBD1 (6 bases). The CDR3 totals 14 residues. The ends were cut back, 1 base at V and 3 bases at J, with 9 bases in the middle. CDR1 is MGHRA and CDR2 is YSYEKL in the germline V gene. The CDR3 DNA is TGCGCCAGCAGCCAAGCGGCAGGGGACTATGGCTACACCTTC. Translating gives CASSQAAGDYGYTF.

CDR3 sequence reads: CASSPEPRGYNEQFF. The CDR3 DNA reads TGTGCCAGCAGCCCTGAACCAAGGGGCTACAATGAGCAGTTCTTC. The V call is TRBV5-6, the J call TRBJ2-1, with D perhaps matching TRBD1 (5 bases). The V and J ends lost 4 bases and 3 bases respectively, with 14 bases between them. The CDR3 loop spans 15 amino acids. CDR1 and CDR2 from the germline V gene are SGHDT and YYEEEE. Full variable domain (missing parts from reference TRBV5-6 and TRBJ2-1): DAGVTQSPTHLIKTRGQQVTLRCSPKSGHDTVSWYQQALGQGPQFIFQYYEEEERQRGNFPDRFSGHQFPNYSSELNVNALLLGDSALYLCASSPEPRGYNEQFFGPGTRLTVL.

Here the CDR3 reads CASSEVAGLGYTF. The CDR3 DNA reads TGTGCCAGCAGTGAAGTGGCAGGGTTGGGCTACACCTTC. This chain joins TRBV6-1 and TRBJ1-2; possible D gene TRBD1, 5 bases. This CDR3 contains 13 residues. Germline assignment: CDR1 MNHNS and CDR2 SASEGT. The V end was cut by 1 base, the J end by 8 bases, with 11 bases between.

V gene TRBV14 combines with J gene TRBJ1-2, with 8 bases aligning to TRBD1. There are 17 residues in the CDR3. V lost 2 bases and J lost 4; bases outside the gene matches: 12. Looked up from germline, CDR1 is SGHDN and CDR2 is FVKESK. The CDR3 sequence: CASSQIPGGDPSYGYTF. Written as DNA, the CDR3 is TGTGCCAGCAGCCAAATACCAGGGGGCGACCCTAGCTATGGCTACACCTTC. Full variable domain (outside the CDR3, taken from reference TRBV14 and TRBJ1-2): EAGVTQFPSHSVIEKGQTVTLRCDPISGHDNLYWYRRVMGKEIKFLLHFVKESKQDESGMPNNRFLAERTGGTYSTLKVQPAELEDSGVYFCASSQIPGGDPSYGYTFGSGTRLTVV.

This chain uses TRBV27 with TRBJ1-5; 7 nucleotides align to TRBD1. This CDR3 contains 15 residues. Germline assignment: CDR1 MNHEY and CDR2 SMNVEV (reference sequence). The V segment lost 0 bases and the J segment 2 bases; nucleotides outside the gene matches: 1. The CDR3 DNA follows: TGTGCCAGCAGTTTATCCGGGACAGGCAATCAGCCCCAGCATTTT. The encoded protein is CASSLSGTGNQPQHF.

V usage is TRBV11-2 and J usage is TRBJ2-1; 7 nucleotides align to TRBD1. The CDR3 consists of 15 residues. CDR1 is SGHAT, CDR2 FQNNGV, per germline. Germline trimming cut 0 bases from V and 3 bases from J; bases unmatched to any gene: 2. As DNA, the CDR3 is TGTGCCAGCAGCTTAGAGGGACAGAACTACAATGAGCAGTTCTTC. This encodes CASSLEGQNYNEQFF. The full variable domain, its missing parts supplied by reference TRBV11-2 and TRBJ2-1, is EAGVAQSPRYKIIEKRQSVAFWCNPISGHATLYWYQQILGQGPKLLIQFQNNGVVDDSQLPKDRFSAERLKGVDSTLKIQPAKLEDSAVYLCASSLEGQNYNEQFFGPGTRLTVL.

The gene calls are TRBV29-1 and TRBJ1-1; no clear D. V shed 7 bases and J shed 0 bases, with 12 bases lying between them. Germline loops: CDR1 SQVTM, CDR2 ANQGSEA. The CDR3 loop spans 13 amino acids. The CDR3 nucleotides read TGCAGCGCTTTTATTGCGATGAACACTGAAGCTTTCTTT. Its translation is CSAFIAMNTEAFF.

The chain uses TRBV6-5 and TRBJ1-5; no clear D gene. The germline V gene has CDR1 MNHEY and CDR2 SVGAGI. The V gene lost 5 bases and the J gene lost 6 bases, with 14 bases spanning the gap. The CDR3 sequence is 14 residues long. The chain's CDR3 is CASSPRQVGQPQHF. The CDR3 DNA is TGTGCCAGCAGTCCCCGGCAGGTCGGTCAGCCCCAGCATTTT.

This rearrangement joins TRBV5-4 to TRBJ1-5, with 7 bases matching TRBD1. Trimming took 4 bases from V and 15 from J; bases not matched to a gene: 16. This CDR3 is 14 amino acids long. CDR1 is SGHNT, CDR2 YYREEE, per germline (reference sequence). The CDR3 reads CASSREGGGGSWHF. CDR3 nucleotide sequence: TGTGCCAGCAGCCGGGAAGGGGGCGGGGGGTCTTGGCATTTT. The whole variable domain, filled in from reference TRBV5-4 and TRBJ1-5, reads ETGVTQSPTHLIKTRGQQVTLRCSSQSGHNTVSWYQQALGQGPQFIFQYYREEENGRGNFPPRFSGLQFPNYSSELNVNALELDDSALYLCASSREGGGGSWHFGDGTRLSIL.

The V and J genes are TRBV10-3 and TRBJ2-2; TRBD1 matches at 7 bases. This CDR3 has 15 amino acids. Germline CDR1 reads ENHRY; CDR2 reads SYGVKD. Losses at the gene ends were 6 bases for V and 3 bases for J; bases not matched to a gene: 7. CDR3 sequence (DNA): TGTGCCATCAGCCAGGACAGGCCCTACACCGGGGAGCTGTTTTTT. Amino acid sequence: CAISQDRPYTGELFF.

This sequence joins TRBV19 and TRBJ1-1, with TRBD1 identical over 11 bases. Losses at the gene ends were 5 bases for V and 2 bases for J; bases not matched to a gene: 10. Germline loops: CDR1 LNHDA, CDR2 SQIVND (reference sequence). This CDR3 region has 17 residues. The CDR3 region is CASSSRTGGVLNTEAFF. The CDR3 nucleotides are TGTGCCAGTAGTTCTCGGACAGGGGGCGTTTTAAACACTGAAGCTTTCTTT.

This clone was found a few times. The chain couples TRBV25-1 to TRBJ1-2, with a weak D call TRBD1 (5 bases). This CDR3 is built from 13 residues. CDR1 and CDR2 (germline): MGHDK, SYGVNS. The V end lost 6 bases, the J end lost 1 base, and 9 bases lay between the germline ends. Here the CDR3 DNA reads TGTGCCAGCAGACAGGATGATAACTATGGCTACACCTTC. Residues: CASRQDDNYGYTF.

This sequence joins TRBV5-6 and TRBJ2-3; D is perhaps TRBD1 (6 bases). This CDR3 is built from 14 residues. Germline V lookup: CDR1 SGHDT, CDR2 YYEEEE. Between the trimmed V and J ends, which lost 3 bases and 5 bases, there was a span of 13 bases. The CDR3 sequence: CASSWAGAEDTQYF. CDR3 DNA sequence: TGTGCCAGCAGCTGGGCAGGGGCCGAAGATACGCAGTATTTT.

The gene calls are TRBV19 and TRBJ1-1; maybe TRBD1 (6 bases). The CDR3 covers 16 residues. The germline gives CDR1 LNHDA, CDR2 SQIVND (reference sequence). V was trimmed by 5 bases and J by 0 bases, leaving 16 bases between them. The CDR3 here is CASSPRQDVMNTEAFF. In nucleotides, the CDR3 is TGTGCCAGTAGTCCACGACAGGACGTCATGAACACTGAAGCTTTCTTT.